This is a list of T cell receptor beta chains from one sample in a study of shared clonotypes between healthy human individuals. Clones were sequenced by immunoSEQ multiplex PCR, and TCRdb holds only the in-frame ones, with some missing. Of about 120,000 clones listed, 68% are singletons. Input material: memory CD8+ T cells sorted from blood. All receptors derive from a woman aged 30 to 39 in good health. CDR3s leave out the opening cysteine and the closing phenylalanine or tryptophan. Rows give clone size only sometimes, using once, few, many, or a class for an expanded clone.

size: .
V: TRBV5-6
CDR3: ASSLAGDTEAF

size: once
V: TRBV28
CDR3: ASSLGWSGANVLT

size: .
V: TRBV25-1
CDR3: ASSDYYTQY

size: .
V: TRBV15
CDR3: ATSTRHDRGWNTGELF

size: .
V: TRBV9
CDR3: ASSVAWGGELF

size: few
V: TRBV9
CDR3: ASSVAGGSDEQY

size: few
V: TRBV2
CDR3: ASSAGSFNQPQH

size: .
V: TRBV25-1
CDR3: ASSELGDREYEQY

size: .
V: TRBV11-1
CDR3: ASSNNFFYEQY

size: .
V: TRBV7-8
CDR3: ASSALRGESSTDTQY

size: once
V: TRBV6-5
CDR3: ASSYEVGNEQF

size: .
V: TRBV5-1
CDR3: ASSVGLAGGPYTQY

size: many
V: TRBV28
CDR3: ASSYPGQGNEKLF

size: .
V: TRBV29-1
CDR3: SVEDPSEAYGYT

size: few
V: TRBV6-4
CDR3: ASSVSAGVTDTQY

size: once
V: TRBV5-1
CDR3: ASSFLGGPRDTQY

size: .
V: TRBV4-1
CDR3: ASSQGHRNFT

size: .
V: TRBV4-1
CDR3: ASSQVTDDQPQH

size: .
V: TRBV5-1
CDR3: ASSLSHSYNEQF

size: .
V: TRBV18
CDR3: ASSPQRREETQY

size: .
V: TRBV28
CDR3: ASSSGGESGANVLT

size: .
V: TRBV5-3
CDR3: ARSRRQIYEQY

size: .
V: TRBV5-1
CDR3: ASKGTGYEQY

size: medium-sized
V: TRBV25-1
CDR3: ASSRDVPYEQY

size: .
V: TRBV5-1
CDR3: ASSLVHTQY

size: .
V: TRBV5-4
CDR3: ASSLTQGYNEQF

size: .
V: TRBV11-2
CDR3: ASSLGTGGGADGYT

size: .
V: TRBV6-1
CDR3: ASSDGWTGAFEQY

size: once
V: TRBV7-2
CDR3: ASTKYSGTEAF

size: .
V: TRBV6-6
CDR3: ASSQTGPGGETQY

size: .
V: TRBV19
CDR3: ASSTYDLTTQPQH

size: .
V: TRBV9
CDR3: ASSTVGETQY

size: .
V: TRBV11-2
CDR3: ASSLVPGTSNEQF

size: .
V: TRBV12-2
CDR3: ASRPESSGLRGEQF

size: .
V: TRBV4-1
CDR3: ASSKRTSGDNEQF

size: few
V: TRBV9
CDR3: ASSAGQGATDTQY

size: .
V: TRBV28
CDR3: ASSPAGLAARDYEQY

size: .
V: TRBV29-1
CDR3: SVVGGPREQY

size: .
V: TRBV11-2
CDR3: ASSLATRGTEAF

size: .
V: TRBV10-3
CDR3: AISESWWGEQY

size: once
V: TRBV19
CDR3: ASSPLRDTNAYGYT

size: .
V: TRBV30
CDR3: AWSPLRDTQY

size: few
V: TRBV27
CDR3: ASSPLTGELF

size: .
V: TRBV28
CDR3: ASSPPTDSYNEQF

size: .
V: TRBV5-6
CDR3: ASSLDGYEQY

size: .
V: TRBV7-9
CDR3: ASSPGSGRVYNEQF

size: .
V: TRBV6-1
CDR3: ASSEGEGADEQY

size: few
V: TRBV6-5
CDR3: ASLYSGTGGELF

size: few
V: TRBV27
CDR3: ASSLGQGSREQY

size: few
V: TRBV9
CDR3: ASSVRGAKTEAF

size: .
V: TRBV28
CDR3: ASSLYLAPNEQF

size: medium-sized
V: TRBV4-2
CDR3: ASSQEEASYNEQF

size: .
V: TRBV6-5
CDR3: ASSYRDSAYNEQF